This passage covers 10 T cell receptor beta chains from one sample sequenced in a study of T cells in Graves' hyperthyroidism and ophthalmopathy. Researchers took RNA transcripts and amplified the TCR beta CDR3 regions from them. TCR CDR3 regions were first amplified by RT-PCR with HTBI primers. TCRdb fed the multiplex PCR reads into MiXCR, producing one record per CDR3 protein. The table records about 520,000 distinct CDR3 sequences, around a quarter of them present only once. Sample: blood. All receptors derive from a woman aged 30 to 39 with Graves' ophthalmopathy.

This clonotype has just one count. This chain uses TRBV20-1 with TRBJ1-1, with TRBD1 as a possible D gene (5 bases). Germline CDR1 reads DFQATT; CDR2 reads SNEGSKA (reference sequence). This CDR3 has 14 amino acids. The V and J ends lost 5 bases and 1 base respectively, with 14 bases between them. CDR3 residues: CSAWGEIRNTEAFF. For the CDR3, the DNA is TGCAGTGCTTGGGGGGAAATCAGGAACACTGAAGCTTTCTTT.

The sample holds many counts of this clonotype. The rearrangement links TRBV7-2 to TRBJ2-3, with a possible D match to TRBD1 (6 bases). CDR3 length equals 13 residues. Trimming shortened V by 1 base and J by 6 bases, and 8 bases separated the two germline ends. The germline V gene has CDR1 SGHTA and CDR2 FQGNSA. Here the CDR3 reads CASSLDQGDTQYF. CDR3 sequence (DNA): TGTGCCAGCAGCTTAGACCAGGGGGATACGCAGTATTTT.

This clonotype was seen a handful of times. The CDR3 sequence is CASSYSNLEPGAEETQYF. The CDR3 region has the DNA TGTGCCAGCAGTTACTCGAATCTTGAACCGGGGGCCGAAGAGACCCAGTACTTC. The chain combines TRBV6-5 with TRBJ2-5; D is tentatively TRBD1 or TRBD2 (6 bases each). The length of the CDR3 is 18 residues. Per the germline V gene, CDR1 is MNHEY and CDR2 is SVGAGI. The V end lost 0 bases, the J end lost 3 bases, and 20 bases lay between the germline ends.

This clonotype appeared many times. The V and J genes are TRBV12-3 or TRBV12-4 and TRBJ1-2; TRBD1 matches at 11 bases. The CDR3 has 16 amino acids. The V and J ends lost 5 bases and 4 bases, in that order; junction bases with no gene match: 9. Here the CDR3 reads CASSNTPGQGVYGYTF. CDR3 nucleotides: TGTGCCAGCAGTAACACCCCGGGACAGGGGGTCTATGGCTACACCTTC.

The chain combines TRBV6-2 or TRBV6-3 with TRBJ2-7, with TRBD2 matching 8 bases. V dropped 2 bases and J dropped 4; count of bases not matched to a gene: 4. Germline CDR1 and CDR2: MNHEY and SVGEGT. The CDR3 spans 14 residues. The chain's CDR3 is CASSYGASGYEQYF. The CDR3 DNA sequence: TGTGCCAGCAGTTACGGGGCTAGCGGGTACGAGCAGTACTTC.

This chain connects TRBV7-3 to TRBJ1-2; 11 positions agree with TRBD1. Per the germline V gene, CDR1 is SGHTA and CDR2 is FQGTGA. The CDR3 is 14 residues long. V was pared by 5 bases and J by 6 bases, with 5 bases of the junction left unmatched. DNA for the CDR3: TGTGCCAGCAGCCAAATGGGACAGGGGGATGGCTACACCTTC. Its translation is CASSQMGQGDGYTF.

As DNA, the CDR3 is TGTGCCAGCAGTTTGGGGGAGACAGATACGCAGTATTTT. This encodes CASSLGETDTQYF. The chain is built from TRBV28 and TRBJ2-3; either TRBD1 or TRBD2 may fit D (5 bases each). CDR1 and CDR2 (germline): MDHEN, SYDVKM. Trimming removed 3 bases from V and 3 bases from J, with 7 bases in between. The CDR3 extends over 13 amino acids.

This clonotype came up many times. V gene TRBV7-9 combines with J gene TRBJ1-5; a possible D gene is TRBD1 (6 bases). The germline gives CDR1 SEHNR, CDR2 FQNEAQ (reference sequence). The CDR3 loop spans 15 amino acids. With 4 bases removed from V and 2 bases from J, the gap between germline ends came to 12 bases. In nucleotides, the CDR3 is TGTGCCAGCAGCTCCGGACAGTTAGGCAATCAGCCCCAGCATTTT. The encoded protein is CASSSGQLGNQPQHF.

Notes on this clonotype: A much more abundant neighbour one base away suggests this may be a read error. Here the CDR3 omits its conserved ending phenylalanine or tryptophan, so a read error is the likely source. The CDR3 sequence: CASSDRTGGGYGYTV. The CDR3 DNA follows: TGTGCCAGCAGCGATCGAACAGGGGGCGGTTATGGCTACACCGTC. The V and J genes are TRBV6-4 and TRBJ1-2; 9 nucleotides line up with TRBD1. The CDR3 spans 15 residues. CDR1 and CDR2 (germline): MRHNA, SNTAGT. V was pared by 6 bases and J by 5 bases, with 10 bases of the junction left unmatched.

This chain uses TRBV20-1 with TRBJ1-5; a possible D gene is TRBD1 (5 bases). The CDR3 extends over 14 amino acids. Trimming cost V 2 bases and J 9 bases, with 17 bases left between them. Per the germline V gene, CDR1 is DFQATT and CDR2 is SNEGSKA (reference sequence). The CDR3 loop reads CSARRGTVGLPQHF. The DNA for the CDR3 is TGCAGTGCTAGACGGGGGACGGTGGGCCTGCCCCAGCATTTT.